This T cell receptor (beta chain) originates from a study of CD4 T cells in relation to SARS-CoV-2 and coronaviruses. Across the whole study: ViraFEST: roughly 9-day antigen culture of PBMCs, then TCR beta CDR3 sequencing. Negative control cultures got HIV-1 Nef peptides or no peptide. Notes on the study in general: This crossreactivity analysis covered spike protein alone, no other viral proteins.

This clone was seen a handful of times. Its target is not known. Unexposed donor CD4+ T cells date from 2011-2018, before the COVID-19 pandemic. CD4+ T cells were isolated from the cells after around 9 days of culture. As cell numbers allowed, unexposed-donor CD4+ T cells faced SARS-CoV-2 S/N and four cold-coronavirus spikes. This table comes from immunoSEQ multiplex PCR, and its TCRdb copy is limited to in-frame clones, with some not included. The profile covers 31,000 or so clones, with less than 80% appearing a single time and about 12% taken by the ten largest. Germline V gene lookup returns CDR1 WNHNN and CDR2 SYGVQD (reference sequence). The CDR3 covers 14 residues. Trimming took 4 bases from V and 6 from J; bases not matched to a gene: 2.

This receptor was identified in a human donor in good health. Material: CD4+ T cells from PBMCs, cultured in vitro. V and J are TRBV10-1 and TRBJ2-1, with 11 positions matching TRBD2. The CDR3 sequence: CASSASGGTNEQFF. The CDR3 region has the DNA TGCGCCAGCAGTGCTAGCGGGGGGACCAATGAGCAGTTCTTC.